This TCR beta chain was observed in a study of T-cell reconstitution after alpha-beta-depleted transplantation in children. There are a few counts of this clonotype. Researchers prepared the TCRbeta library using unique molecular identifiers, the study reports. From the PCR reads, TCRdb called clonotypes with MiXCR, one entry per CDR3 protein. The table includes around 380,000 distinct CDR3 sequences, approximately 11% detected once. Trimming took off 4 bases at V and 4 bases at J, with 4 bases between the two ends. This CDR3 is 11 amino acids long. CDR1 is ENHRY, CDR2 SYGVKD, per germline. The chain recombines TRBV10-3 with TRBJ1-2; unclear D gene. The specimen comprised PBMCs from the stem cell graft donor, sampled from the stem cell graft. The source is a human donor who donated a stem cell graft to a child with acute myeloid leukemia. DNA for the CDR3: TGTGCCATCAGTGCGCCCTATGGCTACACCTTC. Its protein is CAISAPYGYTF.